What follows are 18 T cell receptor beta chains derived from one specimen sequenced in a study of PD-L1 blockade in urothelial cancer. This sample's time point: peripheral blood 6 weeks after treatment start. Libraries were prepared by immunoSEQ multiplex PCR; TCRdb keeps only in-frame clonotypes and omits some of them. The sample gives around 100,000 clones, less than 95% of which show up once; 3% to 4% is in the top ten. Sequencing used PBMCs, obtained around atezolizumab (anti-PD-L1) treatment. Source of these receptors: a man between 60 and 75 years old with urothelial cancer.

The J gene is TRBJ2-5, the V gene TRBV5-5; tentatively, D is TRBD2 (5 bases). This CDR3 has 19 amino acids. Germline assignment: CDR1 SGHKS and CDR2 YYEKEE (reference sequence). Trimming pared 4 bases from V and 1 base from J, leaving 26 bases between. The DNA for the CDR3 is TGTGCCAGCAGCGTACAGCCGCGGCCGGGAAACAGCCTCCAAGAGACCCAGTACTTC. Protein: CASSVQPRPGNSLQETQYF.

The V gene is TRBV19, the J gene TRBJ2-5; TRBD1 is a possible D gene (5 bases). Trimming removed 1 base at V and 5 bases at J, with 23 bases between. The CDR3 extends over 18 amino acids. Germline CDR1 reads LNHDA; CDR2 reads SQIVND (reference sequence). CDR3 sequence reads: CASSIGKRRARVGETQYF. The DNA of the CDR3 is TGTGCCAGTAGTATAGGGAAGCGCAGGGCCAGGGTGGGGGAGACCCAGTACTTC.

The CDR3 loop is CASSYEAGGRDTQYF. In DNA form, the CDR3 reads TGTGCCAGCAGTTACGAGGCAGGAGGCAGAGATACGCAGTATTTT. J is TRBJ2-3 and V is TRBV6-5; the D gene is possibly TRBD2 (5 bases). The CDR3 covers 15 residues. Germline V gives CDR1 MNHEY, CDR2 SVGAGI. Trimming cost V 2 bases and J 5 bases, with 14 bases left between them.

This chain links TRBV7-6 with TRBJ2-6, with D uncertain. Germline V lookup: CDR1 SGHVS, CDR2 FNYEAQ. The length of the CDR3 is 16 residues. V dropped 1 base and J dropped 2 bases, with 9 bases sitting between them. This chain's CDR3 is CASSLGQATGANVLTF. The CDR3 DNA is TGTGCCAGCAGCTTAGGCCAGGCCACTGGGGCCAACGTCCTGACTTTC.

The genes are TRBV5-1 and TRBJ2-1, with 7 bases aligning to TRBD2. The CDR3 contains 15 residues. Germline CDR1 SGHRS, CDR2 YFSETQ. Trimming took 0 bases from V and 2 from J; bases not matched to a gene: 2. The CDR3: CASSLVAGAYNEQFF. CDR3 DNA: TGCGCCAGCAGCTTGGTGGCGGGGGCCTACAATGAGCAGTTCTTC. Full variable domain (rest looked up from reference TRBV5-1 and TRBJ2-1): KAGVTQTPRYLIKTRGQQVTLSCSPISGHRSVSWYQQTPGQGLQFLFEYFSETQRNKGNFPGRFSGRQFSNSRSEMNVSTLELGDSALYLCASSLVAGAYNEQFFGPGTRLTVL.

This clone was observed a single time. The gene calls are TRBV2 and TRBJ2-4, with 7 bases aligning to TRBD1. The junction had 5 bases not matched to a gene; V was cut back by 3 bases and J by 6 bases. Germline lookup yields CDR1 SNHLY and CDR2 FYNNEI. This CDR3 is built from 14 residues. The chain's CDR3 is CASSEQGVSNIQYF. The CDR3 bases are TGTGCCAGCAGTGAGCAGGGGGTCTCAAACATTCAGTACTTC.

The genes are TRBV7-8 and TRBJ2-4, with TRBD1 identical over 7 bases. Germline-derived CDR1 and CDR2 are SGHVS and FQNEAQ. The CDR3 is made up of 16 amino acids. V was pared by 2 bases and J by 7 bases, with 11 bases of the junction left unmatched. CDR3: CASSLRGFGQVNIQYF. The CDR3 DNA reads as TGTGCCAGCAGCTTAAGGGGGTTTGGACAGGTTAACATTCAGTACTTC.

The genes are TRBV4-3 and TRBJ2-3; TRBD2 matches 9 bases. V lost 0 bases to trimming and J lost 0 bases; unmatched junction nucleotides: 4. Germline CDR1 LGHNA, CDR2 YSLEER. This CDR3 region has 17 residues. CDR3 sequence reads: CASSQEVAGDSTDTQYF. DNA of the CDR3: TGCGCCAGCAGCCAAGAGGTAGCGGGGGATAGCACAGATACGCAGTATTTT.

DNA for the CDR3: TGTGCCAGCAGTAATAGCAATGGAGGCAATGAGCAGTTCTTC. Protein: CASSNSNGGNEQFF. The chain joins TRBV25-1 to TRBJ2-1; a possible D gene is TRBD2 (5 bases). CDR3 size: 14 residues. V was clipped by 5 bases and J by 6 bases, with 14 bases between them. Germline V gene lookup returns CDR1 MGHDK and CDR2 SYGVNS.

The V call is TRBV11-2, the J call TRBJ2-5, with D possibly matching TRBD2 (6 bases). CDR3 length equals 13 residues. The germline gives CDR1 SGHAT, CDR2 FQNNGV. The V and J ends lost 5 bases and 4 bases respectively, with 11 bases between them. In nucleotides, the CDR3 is TGTGCCAGCAGCCCGGGACTGAGAGAGACCCAGTACTTC. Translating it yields CASSPGLRETQYF.

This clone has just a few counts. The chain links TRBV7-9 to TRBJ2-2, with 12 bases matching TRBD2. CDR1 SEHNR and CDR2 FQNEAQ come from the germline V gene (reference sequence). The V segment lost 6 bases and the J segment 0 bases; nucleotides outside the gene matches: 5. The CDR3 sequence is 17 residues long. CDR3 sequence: CASRPTSGRANTGELFF. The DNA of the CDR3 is TGTGCCAGCAGACCGACTAGCGGGAGAGCGAACACCGGGGAGCTGTTTTTT.

In DNA, the CDR3 is TGTGCCTGGAGTGTACGGGGTGTGGACGCTCTGCAGTACTTC. Protein sequence: CAWSVRGVDALQYF. J is TRBJ2-7 and V is TRBV30, with a weak D call TRBD2 (5 bases). With 0 bases removed from V and 9 bases from J, the gap between germline ends came to 18 bases. The CDR3 has 14 residues. CDR1 and CDR2 from the germline V gene are GTSNPN and SVGIG (reference sequence).

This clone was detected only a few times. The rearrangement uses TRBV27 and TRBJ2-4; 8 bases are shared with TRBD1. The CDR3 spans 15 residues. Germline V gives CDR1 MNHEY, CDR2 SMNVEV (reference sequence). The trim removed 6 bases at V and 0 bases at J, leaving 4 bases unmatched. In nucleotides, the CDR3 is TGTGCCAGCAGGCAAACAGGGGGAGCCAAAAACATTCAGTACTTC. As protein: CASRQTGGAKNIQYF.

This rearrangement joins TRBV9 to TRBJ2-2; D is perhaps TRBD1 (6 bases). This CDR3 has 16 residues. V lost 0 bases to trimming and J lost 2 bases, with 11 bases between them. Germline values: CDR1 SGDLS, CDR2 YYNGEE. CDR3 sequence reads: CASSVGTALNTGELFF. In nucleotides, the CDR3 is TGTGCCAGCAGCGTAGGGACAGCTCTAAACACCGGGGAGCTGTTTTTT.

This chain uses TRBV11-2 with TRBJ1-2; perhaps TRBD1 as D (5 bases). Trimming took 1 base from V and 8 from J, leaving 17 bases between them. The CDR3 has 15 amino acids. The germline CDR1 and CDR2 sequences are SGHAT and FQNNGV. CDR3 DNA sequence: TGTGCCAGCAGCTTAGTGCAGGGATCCACGAAGGGCTACACCTTC. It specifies CASSLVQGSTKGYTF.

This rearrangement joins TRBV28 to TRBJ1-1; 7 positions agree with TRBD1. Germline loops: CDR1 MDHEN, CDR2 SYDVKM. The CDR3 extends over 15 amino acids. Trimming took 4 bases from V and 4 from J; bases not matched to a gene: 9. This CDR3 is CASSSQYRGGTEAFF. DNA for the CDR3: TGTGCCAGCAGTTCGCAATACAGGGGAGGCACTGAAGCTTTCTTT.

CDR3 sequence reads: CASSLRADTQYF. In DNA form, the CDR3 reads TGTGCCAGCAGCTTGAGAGCAGATACGCAGTATTTT. The chain links TRBV7-2 to TRBJ2-3; D call uncertain. The V end was cut by 3 bases, the J end by 4 bases, with 5 bases between. The CDR3 consists of 12 residues. Germline CDR1 reads SGHTA; CDR2 reads FQGNSA.

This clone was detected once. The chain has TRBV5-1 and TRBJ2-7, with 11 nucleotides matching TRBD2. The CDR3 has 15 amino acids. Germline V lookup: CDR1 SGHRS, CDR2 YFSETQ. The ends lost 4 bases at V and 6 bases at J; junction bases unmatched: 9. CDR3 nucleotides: TGCGCCAGCAGCCCGGGACTAGCGGCCAAGGGCGAGCAGTACTTC. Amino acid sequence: CASSPGLAAKGEQYF. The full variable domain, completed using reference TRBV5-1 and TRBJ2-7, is KAGVTQTPRYLIKTRGQQVTLSCSPISGHRSVSWYQQTPGQGLQFLFEYFSETQRNKGNFPGRFSGRQFSNSRSEMNVSTLELGDSALYLCASSPGLAAKGEQYFGPGTRLTVT.